Listed here are 3 T cell receptor beta chains from one sample, sequenced in a study of follicular helper T cells after annual influenza vaccination. Time point indicated: 2014-2015 season, pre-vaccination. Produced via immunoSEQ multiplex PCR; TCRdb's table is partial and in-frame only. This sample has about 1,200 clones, with around three quarters found just once. The sample here was CXCR5+ CD38+ circulating T follicular helper cells from blood, taken on the day of influenza vaccination. Noted subset: circulating Tfh, non-naive CD4+CXCR5+PD-1+ (ICOS+CD38+ or ICOS-CD38-). Receptors were obtained from an adult who received the influenza vaccine.

This chain connects TRBV5-4 to TRBJ2-1, with TRBD2 identical over 11 bases. V dropped 4 bases and J dropped 6; count of bases not matched to a gene: 6. Germline-derived CDR1 and CDR2 are SGHNT and YYREEE (reference sequence). The CDR3 is made up of 15 amino acids. The CDR3 DNA follows: TGTGCCAGCAGCCGTATAGCGGGGGGGCCCAATGAGCAGTTCTTC. Its protein is CASSRIAGGPNEQFF.

The rearrangement uses TRBV2 and TRBJ2-7; 8 bases fit TRBD1. Trimming took 4 bases from V and 9 from J; bases not matched to a gene: 11. The CDR3 totals 14 residues. The V gene's germline CDR1 is SNHLY and CDR2 FYNNEI. This CDR3 is CASSALTGGLVQYF. In nucleotides, the CDR3 is TGTGCCAGCAGTGCCCTTACAGGGGGGTTGGTGCAGTACTTC.

This chain connects TRBV6-6 to TRBJ2-4; 7 bases match TRBD1. The CDR3 spans 14 residues. The J segment lost 9 bases and the V segment lost 5 bases, leaving 10 bases of the junction unmatched. CDR1 is MNHNY, CDR2 SVGAGI, per germline (reference sequence). The CDR3 reads CASSPTGAWGIQYF. DNA of the CDR3: TGTGCCAGCAGTCCTACAGGGGCTTGGGGCATTCAGTACTTC.